This T cell receptor beta chain was identified in a study of regulatory T cells in long-lasting Graves disease. Findings and caveats of the study: Persistent patients shared under 3,000 public clonotypes among themselves. Newly diagnosed patients shared fewer, at some 970. Among samples with persistent disease, TRBV28, TRBJ1-2 and TRBJ2-5 were favored.

The CDR3 totals 14 residues. V was pared by 2 bases and J by 6 bases, with 10 bases between. Germline V gene sequence: CDR1 LGHNA, CDR2 YSLEER. As regards this clonotype: Its specificity is unknown.

Construction of TCR beta libraries relied on iRepertoire HTBI primers and on Arm-PCR targeting CDR3 regions. Methods used by the authors: In the combined samples, 62 TRBV and 14 TRBJ segments were identified. TCRdb recomputed calls from the multiplex PCR reads with MiXCR, one row per CDR3 protein. The V and J calls were not made by the authors but by TCRdb's processing. The table lists about half a million distinct CDR3 sequences, roughly 23% of them singletons. Time point reported: persistent/refractory GD, antithyroid drugs over 5 years with positive TRAb. Extracted RNA from PBMCs served as the source of the TCR library.

This rearrangement joins TRBV4-3 to TRBJ2-2; the D gene is possibly TRBD2 (5 bases). The sample here was peripheral blood mononuclear cells (PBMCs), taken when the disease was refractory, from a patient treated with antithyroid drugs. This sequence was found in a female donor with Graves disease. This CDR3 is CASSQPLVSGELFF. Written as DNA, the CDR3 is TGCGCCAGCAGCCAACCACTAGTCTCCGGGGAGCTGTTTTTT.